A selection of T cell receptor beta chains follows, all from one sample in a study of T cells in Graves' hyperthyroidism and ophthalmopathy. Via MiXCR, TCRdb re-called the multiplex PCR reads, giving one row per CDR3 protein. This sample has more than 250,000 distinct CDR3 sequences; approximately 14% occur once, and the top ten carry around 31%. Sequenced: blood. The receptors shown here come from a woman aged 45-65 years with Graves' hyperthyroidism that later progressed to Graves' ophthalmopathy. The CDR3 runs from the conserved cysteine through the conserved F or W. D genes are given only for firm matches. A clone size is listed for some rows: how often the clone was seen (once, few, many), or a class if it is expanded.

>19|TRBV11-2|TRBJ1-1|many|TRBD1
TGTGCCAGCAGCTTAGAGGCTAGGCTGACAGGGAAGGCGAACACTGAAGCTTTCTTT
CASSLEARLTGKANTEAFF
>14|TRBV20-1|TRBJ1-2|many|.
TGCAGTGCTAGCTCCCCGGGCTCTAACTATGGCTACACCTTC
CSASSPGSNYGYTF
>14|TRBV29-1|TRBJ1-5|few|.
TGCAGCGTTCGAGGGGAGGGGTGGAATCAGCCCCAGCATTTT
CSVRGEGWNQPQHF
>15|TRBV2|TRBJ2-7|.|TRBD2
TGTGCCAGCAGTGTGACTAGCGCGATTCGGGACGAGCAGTACTTC
CASSVTSAIRDEQYF
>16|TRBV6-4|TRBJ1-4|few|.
TGTGCCAGCAGTTATTTCTATGGACAGTCTAATGAAAAACTGTTTTTT
CASSYFYGQSNEKLFF
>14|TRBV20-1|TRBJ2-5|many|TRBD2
TGCAGTGCTACATCACGGACTAGCATGAAGACCCAGTACTTC
CSATSRTSMKTQYF
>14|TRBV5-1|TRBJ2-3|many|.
TGCGCCAGCAGCCCTCCGACTAGTGCGGCCACGCAGTATTTT
CASSPPTSAATQYF
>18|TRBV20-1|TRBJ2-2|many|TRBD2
TGCAGTGCTAGAGATCTAGAACTAGCGGGAGGGGGCACCGGGGAGCTGTTTTTT
CSARDLELAGGGTGELFF
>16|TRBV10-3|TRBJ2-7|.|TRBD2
TGTGCCATCGGGGGCGCGGGAGGGCCCCGTGGCAATGAGCAGTACTTC
CAIGGAGGPRGNEQYF
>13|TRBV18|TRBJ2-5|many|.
TGTGCCAGCTCACCTTCCCTCCAAGAGACCCAGTACTTC
CASSPSLQETQYF
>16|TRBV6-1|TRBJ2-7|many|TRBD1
TGTGCCAGCAGTCCCGACAGGGCCCTATCCTCCTACGAGCAGTACTTC
CASSPDRALSSYEQYF
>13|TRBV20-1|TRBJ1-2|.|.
TGCAGTGCCAGCCCCGGGGGGGACTATGGCTACACCTTC
CSASPGGDYGYTF
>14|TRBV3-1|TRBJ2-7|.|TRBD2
TGTGCCAGCAGCCATCGGACTAGCGATTACGAGCAGTACTTC
CASSHRTSDYEQYF
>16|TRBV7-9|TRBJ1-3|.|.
TGTGCCAGCAGCTTAATTGGGACAAACTCTGGAAACACCATATATTTT
CASSLIGTNSGNTIYF